This T cell receptor beta chain was retrieved from a study of cytomegalovirus exposure and HLA in healthy donors (dated by TCRdb to 2016 to 2017). Regarding the research as a whole: A later analysis indicated that the roughly 130 validation repertoires were generated on the platform also employed for the 700 or so repertoires of the first cohort. Besides the first cohort of around 700 subjects, a separate validation cohort made up of 120 different subjects was used. High-throughput TCR immunosequencing, statistical association of individual TCRs with disease status, and machine learning were combined to predict cytomegalovirus infection status. The study was designed to test whether signatures of past pathogen exposure could be identified by cataloging public T cell receptors. Points the paper makes about the study in general: In vitro tests confirmed that a few of the cytomegalovirus-associated TCR beta chains recognize cytomegalovirus antigens. In the study, about 150 TCR beta chains were listed as associated with cytomegalovirus. A later analysis had no HLA typing for the validation cohort, so co-occurrence there was scored across all 130 or so repertoires. Across donors, most TCR sequences were observed very rarely, whereas some public TCRs were present in many individuals. According to the authors, the approach could potentially be generalized to other disease states and immunological phenotypes. In a later analysis, TCRs clustered in the first cohort were found to also tend to co-occur in the roughly 120 validation repertoires, with 90% to 95% of cluster scores above 0. Cytomegalovirus status was reported to be diagnosed by the classifier with high specificity and sensitivity in both the original and validation cohorts.

The donors were included in the validation cohort of over a hundred subjects, a group kept apart from the approximately 700-subject first cohort. The protocol used for the library was the immunoSEQ multiplex PCR assay. From the authors' description of their analysis: To diagnose cytomegalovirus status from the catalog of TCR beta chain sequences, a statistical classification framework was built. Entries here come from immuneACCESS through TCRdb and include only in-frame sequences with V and J called. Some clones fail to appear in such tables; in the studies checked, an unresolved V gene covers under half of the shortfall, and the cause of the remainder is unknown. V, J and clone size reflect that table, while D and trimming were determined from the DNA. The sample records about 120,000 clones, 90% to 96% of which are singletons. The ten largest clones take up less than 2% of the sample. Between the V and J ends, shortened by 2 bases and 7 bases respectively, the junction contains 12 bases. The germline V gene sets CDR1 to MGHRA and CDR2 to YSYEKL. Counted from cysteine to phenylalanine, this CDR3 has 14 amino acids. Only the CDR3 part of the read is kept: 42 bases, read in frame from the first base.

This clone was seen only a few times. Which antigen it targets is not known. Per-base quality was not reported, and no clone a single base away is much larger than it. The source material was PBMCs. The receptor's source is a man younger than 30 in good health and CMV-seronegative. The chain is encoded by TRBV4-1 joined to TRBJ2-4; TRBD2 is a possible D gene, resting on 5 matching bases. The DNA sequence is given as TGCGCCAGCAGCCAACCCTTACTAGGGAACATTCAGTACTTC. This yields the protein CASSQPLLGNIQYF.